These T cell receptor beta chains were read from a single sample in a study of siplizumab effects on memory and regulatory T cells. Data came from immunoSEQ multiplex PCR; TCRdb stores just in-frame clones and leaves some out. The data hold 100,000 or so clones, with roughly 91% observed a single time. Sequencing was performed on CD4+ T cells sorted from blood. The receptors here all came from a human donor in good health. CDR3s include the opening cysteine and the closing phenylalanine or tryptophan. D genes are given only for firm matches. Clone size is stated in some rows and not others, as once, few, many or a class when expanded.

clone size: .; V gene: TRBV18; D gene: TRBD1; J gene: TRBJ1-5; CDR3 length: 18; CDR3 protein: CASSPPGFRTGDNQPQHF; CDR3 DNA: TGTGCCAGCTCACCACCCGGGTTCCGGACAGGGGACAATCAGCCCCAGCATTTT
clone size: .; V gene: TRBV4-2; D gene: .; J gene: TRBJ2-3; CDR3 length: 19; CDR3 protein: CASSQDDAGSTPGTDTQYF; CDR3 DNA: TGTGCCAGCAGCCAAGACGACGCGGGGTCGACACCCGGCACAGATACGCAGTATTTT
clone size: .; V gene: TRBV6-5; D gene: .; J gene: TRBJ1-3; CDR3 length: 14; CDR3 protein: CASRPGSRGNTIYF; CDR3 DNA: TGTGCCAGCAGACCGGGGTCTCGTGGAAACACCATATATTTT
clone size: .; V gene: TRBV25-1; D gene: .; J gene: TRBJ2-3; CDR3 length: 14; CDR3 protein: CASSERTFTDTQYF; CDR3 DNA: TGTGCCAGCAGTGAGAGAACCTTCACAGATACGCAGTATTTT
clone size: .; V gene: TRBV30; D gene: .; J gene: TRBJ2-1; CDR3 length: 13; CDR3 protein: CAWTIGGEGEQFF; CDR3 DNA: TGTGCCTGGACTATAGGGGGTGAGGGTGAGCAGTTCTTC
clone size: once; V gene: TRBV5-6; D gene: .; J gene: TRBJ2-7; CDR3 length: 12; CDR3 protein: CASSSNFYEQYF; CDR3 DNA: TGTGCCAGCAGCTCAAATTTCTACGAGCAGTACTTC
clone size: .; V gene: TRBV7-3; D gene: .; J gene: TRBJ2-5; CDR3 length: 13; CDR3 protein: CASSLHSRETQYF; CDR3 DNA: TGTGCCAGCAGCTTACACTCCAGAGAGACCCAGTACTTC
clone size: .; V gene: TRBV19; D gene: .; J gene: TRBJ2-5; CDR3 length: 13; CDR3 protein: CASSPGFQETQYF; CDR3 DNA: TGTGCCAGTAGTCCAGGCTTCCAAGAGACCCAGTACTTC
clone size: .; V gene: TRBV5-6; D gene: TRBD1; J gene: TRBJ2-2; CDR3 length: 15; CDR3 protein: CASSRLDRATGELFF; CDR3 DNA: TGTGCCAGCAGCCGATTGGACAGGGCTACCGGGGAGCTGTTTTTT
clone size: .; V gene: TRBV5-1; D gene: .; J gene: TRBJ1-4; CDR3 length: 16; CDR3 protein: CASSLAGGSGYEKLFF; CDR3 DNA: TGCGCCAGCAGCTTGGCCGGGGGGTCGGGGTATGAAAAACTGTTTTTT
clone size: .; V gene: TRBV11-3; D gene: TRBD2; J gene: TRBJ2-1; CDR3 length: 15; CDR3 protein: CASSLSSGSSLEQFF; CDR3 DNA: TGTGCCAGCAGCTTATCTAGCGGGAGTTCATTGGAGCAGTTCTTC
clone size: .; V gene: TRBV6-4; D gene: TRBD2; J gene: TRBJ2-2; CDR3 length: 15; CDR3 protein: CASSVTSGVTGELFF; CDR3 DNA: TGTGCCAGCAGTGTGACTAGCGGGGTCACCGGGGAGCTGTTTTTT
clone size: .; V gene: TRBV30; D gene: .; J gene: TRBJ2-5; CDR3 length: 13; CDR3 protein: CAWNQDWQETQYF; CDR3 DNA: TGTGCCTGGAACCAAGACTGGCAAGAGACCCAGTACTTC
clone size: .; V gene: TRBV7-3; D gene: TRBD1; J gene: TRBJ1-6; CDR3 length: 16; CDR3 protein: CASSSRETGVGSPLHF; CDR3 DNA: TGTGCCAGCAGCTCGAGAGAGACAGGGGTGGGGTCACCCCTCCACTTT
clone size: .; V gene: TRBV4-2; D gene: TRBD1; J gene: TRBJ2-7; CDR3 length: 18; CDR3 protein: CASSQVAIGTGGFHEQYF; CDR3 DNA: TGTGCCAGCAGCCAAGTGGCCATAGGGACAGGGGGGTTTCACGAGCAGTACTTC
clone size: .; V gene: TRBV5-1; D gene: TRBD2; J gene: TRBJ2-7; CDR3 length: 15; CDR3 protein: CASSLVAGGPIEQYF; CDR3 DNA: TGCGCCAGCAGCTTGGTGGCGGGAGGGCCCATCGAGCAGTACTTC
clone size: once; V gene: TRBV19; D gene: .; J gene: TRBJ2-7; CDR3 length: 14; CDR3 protein: CASSAQLAYYEQYF; CDR3 DNA: TGTGCCAGTAGTGCCCAGCTCGCCTACTACGAGCAGTACTTC
clone size: .; V gene: TRBV9; D gene: .; J gene: TRBJ2-7; CDR3 length: 15; CDR3 protein: CASSVDPGFTNEQYF; CDR3 DNA: TGTGCCAGCAGCGTAGATCCGGGATTCACCAACGAGCAGTACTTC